The sequence of this T cell receptor beta chain was determined in a study of blood T cell repertoires in COVID-19. This CDR3 contains 17 residues. Germline V gene sequence: CDR1 ENHRY, CDR2 SYGVKD. V shed 1 base, J shed 5 bases, and the junction held 10 bases outside the gene matches. The method was immunoSEQ multiplex PCR; TCRdb's version includes in-frame clones alone and lacks a portion of them. Counted here are about 360,000 clones, approximately 86% occurring once; the ten biggest clones make up 2% to 2.5%. The TCR sequence derives from a middle-aged woman with acute COVID-19. The rearrangement uses TRBV10-3 and TRBJ2-1; 8 bases are shared with TRBD2. Sequencing was done on a sample of PBMCs or T cells enriched from blood (not recorded which). The CDR3 is CAISEYSGEFLHNEQFF. The DNA of the CDR3 is TGTGCCATCAGTGAGTATAGCGGGGAATTCCTCCACAATGAGCAGTTCTTC.